The subject of this entry is one TCR beta chain. Its antigen is as yet unknown. This specimen belongs to a study of T-cell memory formation after mild COVID-19. Study as a whole: Most TCR clusters belonged to a single donor.

Study findings and constraints: CD4+ contracting clones were found mainly in CM and EM, and CD8+ ones in EMRA. That cross-reactive memory joined was suggested by some responding clones appearing in pre-infection memory. A balance of CD4 and CD8 characterized clones contracting day 15 to 85, whereas later expanders leaned CD4+.

Trimming took off 8 bases at V and 1 base at J, with 9 bases between the two ends. This CDR3 comprises 12 residues. Germline V CDR1 and CDR2: SNHLY, FYNNEI. TCRdb re-analysed the 5' RACE reads in MiXCR, keeping a single row per CDR3 protein. The repertoire includes 140,000 to 150,000 distinct CDR3 sequences, about 23% of them detected once, and approximately 25% sits in the top ten. Sequenced sample: PBMCs or a T cell subset sorted from them (not recorded which). The receptor was derived from an adult woman who had mild COVID-19 (a few samples of this study predate the infection). Cell type and time point are not known. The rearrangement joins TRBV2 to TRBJ2-7; tentatively, D is TRBD2 (5 bases). CDR3 coding DNA: TGTGCCAGCGGTGGCGGGTCCTACGAGCAGTACTTC. Protein: CASGGGSYEQYF.